This T cell receptor beta chain was sequenced for a study of breast tumors, draining lymph nodes, adjacent tissues. Axillary draining lymph nodes of breast cancer patients supplied the node samples. This clonotype was seen ten or more times. The V and J ends lost 2 bases and 0 bases respectively, with 7 bases between them. The CDR3 loop spans 15 amino acids. Germline CDR1 is KGHSH and CDR2 is LQKENI. TCRdb passed the multiplex PCR reads through MiXCR, listing each CDR3 protein once. This table has over 130,000 distinct CDR3 sequences, about 33% appearing once. The sequenced material came from axillary lymph node tissue. The rearrangement joins TRBV18 to TRBJ1-4; no clear D gene. The receptor was derived from a female donor with breast cancer. Some clones in this sample may be carry-over from other donors' samples. The CDR3 DNA reads TGTGCCAGCTCACCAGTGAGAGCAACTAATGAAAAACTGTTTTTT. Encoded protein: CASSPVRATNEKLFF.